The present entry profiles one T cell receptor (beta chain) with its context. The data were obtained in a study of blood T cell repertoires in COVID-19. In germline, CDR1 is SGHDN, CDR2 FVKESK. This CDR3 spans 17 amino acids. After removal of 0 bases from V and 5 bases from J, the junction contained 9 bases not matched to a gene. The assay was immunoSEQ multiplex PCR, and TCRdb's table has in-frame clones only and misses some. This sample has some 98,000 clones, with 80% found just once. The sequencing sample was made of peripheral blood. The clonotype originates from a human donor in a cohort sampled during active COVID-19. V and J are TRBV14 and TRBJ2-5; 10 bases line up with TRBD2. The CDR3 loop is CASSQDRSGRARETQYF. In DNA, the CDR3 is TGTGCCAGCAGCCAAGACCGAAGCGGGAGGGCCAGGGAGACCCAGTACTTC.